Given below is one T cell receptor (beta chain) in context. TCRdb's table, derived via immunoSEQ multiplex PCR, lists solely in-frame clones and lacks some. Altogether about 180,000 clones are present, roughly 80% being singletons, with the ten largest covering about 15%. The data were obtained in a study of blood T cell repertoires in COVID-19. Germline CDR1 reads MNHEY; CDR2 reads SMNVEV (reference sequence). Trimming took 5 bases from V and 6 from J, leaving 20 bases between them. The CDR3 is 15 amino acids. Individuals in the exposed group had encountered a COVID-19 case within 2 weeks preceding study entry.

The source material was PBMCs or T cells enriched from blood (not recorded which). This receptor was taken from a man between 60 and 75 years old who had been exposed to COVID-19. The chain carries TRBV27 and TRBJ2-7; TRBD2 might be the D (5 bases). This chain's CDR3 is CASSILSGSKSEQYF. DNA for the CDR3: TGTGCCAGCAGTATATTGAGCGGCAGCAAAAGCGAGCAGTACTTC.